Here is one T cell receptor (beta chain) with its context. This entry is derived from a study of blood T cells in healthy people across ages. The CDR3 has 11 amino acids. Germline CDR1 is SQVTM and CDR2 is ANQGSEA. Deletions cut 7 bases from V and 7 bases from J, with 13 bases between. A second PCR, run for about 6 to 11 cycles, used a sample-barcoded 5' primer plus a J-beta primer mix. Template switching added a 12-random-nucleotide identifier to every cDNA molecule. In TCRdb, the 5' RACE reads were re-called with MiXCR into one record per CDR3 protein. This repertoire shows about 800,000 distinct CDR3 sequences, about 25% found once; its top ten account for under 4.5%. The data were also submitted as part of a second study, on T cells of mothers and their children. That investigation notes: Overlap in related mother-child pairs always slightly exceeded unrelated pairs, never significantly.

This sequence joins TRBV29-1 and TRBJ2-5, with D hard to call. The receptor's source is a boy younger than 18 in good health. The sequenced sample consisted of blood. In nucleotides, the CDR3 is TGCAGCGCTGGGTCTTATTGGACCCAGTACTTC. Its translation: CSAGSYWTQYF. The full variable domain, with the rest looked up from reference TRBV29-1 and TRBJ2-5, is SAVISQKPSRDICQRGTSLTIQCQVDSQVTMMFWYRQQPGQSLTLIATANQGSEATYESGFVIDKFPISRPNLTFSTLTVSNMSPEDSSIYLCSAGSYWTQYFGPGTRLLVL.